This T cell receptor (beta chain) was retrieved from a study of Graves' ophthalmopathy and Graves' hyperthyroidism (dated by TCRdb to the late 2010s). For context, the study as a whole: Peripheral blood samples were taken at the time of initial diagnosis, before any treatment was given. The study used signatures of the TCR beta repertoire to tell Graves' ophthalmopathy apart from Graves' hyperthyroidism and to predict which patients would progress to ophthalmopathy. In total, 135 blood samples were TCR-sequenced: 43 ophthalmopathy, some 80 hyperthyroidism and roughly 17 hyperthyroidism-to-ophthalmopathy patients. To explore V-J signatures that separate ophthalmopathy from hyperthyroidism, a discovery set of about a hundred patients was enrolled, consisting of about 41 with ophthalmopathy and roughly 59 with stable hyperthyroidism. An independent validation cohort comprised roughly 20 hyperthyroidism patients and roughly 15 patients who later progressed from hyperthyroidism to ophthalmopathy. In over 5 hyperthyroidism patients, the T-cell repertoires found in thyroid tissue were compared with those found in blood. After sampling, hyperthyroidism patients received methimazole starting at 30 mg daily, and ophthalmopathy patients received high-dose intravenous methylprednisolone. The roughly 100 discovery patients were randomly divided into training and test sets at a 7:3 ratio.

The table lists this clonotype with many counts. The target of this receptor is not known. Base-call qualities are not available, and no considerably larger clone is one nucleotide away. For repertoire sequencing, the TCR beta CDR3 regions were amplified from RNA transcripts. A first-round RT-PCR used HTBI primers with the Qiagen OneStep RT-PCR kit, followed by a second-round multiplex PCR, size selection and purification. Libraries were sequenced on an Illumina HiSeq2000 using paired-end 100 bp reads. For the original study's pipeline: SOAPnuke was used for read processing, and reads with adapters, uncalled bases, a mean Phred below 15, or no exact constant-primer or identifier match were discarded. High-quality paired reads were merged with COPE v1.2.5. Each unique nucleotide sequence was treated as a clonotype, and MiTCR v1.1 was used to align the clonotypes to the IMGT TRB V, D and J references. Analysis was restricted to V-J combinations with a frequency above 0.0001, which covered 99% to 99.2% of repertoires. For each V-J combination, a TCR clonal expansion and chaos score was defined as the ratio of F50 clonal expansion to chaos observed in the TCRdist matrix. Welch's t-statistics and random forest were used to reduce features to over ten V-J combinations, which were fed into a naive Bayes classifier. The similarity between thyroid and blood repertoires was quantified using the Morisita-Horn index. Clones were called with MiXCR by TCRdb after fastp trimmed the public reads at Q25, and only in-frame beta chains were retained. Records with the same CDR3 protein are collapsed into one entry carrying the most frequent genes and DNA. These V and J calls originate from TCRdb's pipeline instead of the authors' own analysis. Here the sample has 360,000 or so distinct CDR3 sequences; approximately 20% occur a single time. The ten largest account for 1.5% to 2% of the sample.

Ophthalmopathy patients were characterized by moderately to severely active disease, a Clinical Activity Score of at least 3, a NOSPECS grade of at least 4, and a disease duration under 3 months. Patients with other autoimmune diseases, uncontrolled infections, pregnancy or lactation were excluded. Diagnosis relied on clinical symptoms, serum thyroxine, TRAb, thyroid ultrasound and orbital computed tomography. PBMCs were isolated from more than 9 ml of fresh peripheral blood by Ficoll-Paque density gradient centrifugation. Trizol reagent was used to extract the total RNA, and its quality was then checked on an Agilent 2100 Bioanalyzer. Overall study results and their limits: In cross-validation, the 13-signature model distinguished ophthalmopathy from stable hyperthyroidism with 85% to 90% sensitivity and roughly 81% specificity, and in the test set the corresponding values were approximately 80% and 75%. Most expanded thyroid clonotypes with a frequency above 0.001 also appeared in blood, which suggests that blood repertoires may reflect the immune response in the thyroid. Sample size was not statistically predetermined, and group allocation was not concealed from the investigators. In validation, the model predicted ophthalmopathy progression with over 60% sensitivity and less than 80% specificity; some 13 predicted patients were CT-confirmed with GO in a median of approximately six months.

Sequenced input: peripheral blood. This sequence originates from a woman younger than 35 with Graves' ophthalmopathy. Donor details come from another sample of the same person, matched by shared clones.

The nucleotide sequence is given as TGTGCCAGCAGTGGGAGGGAGGCCCACACCGGGGAGCTGTTTTTT. Its protein product is CASSGREAHTGELFF. The rearrangement combines TRBV7-2 with TRBJ2-2, with 7 middle bases fitting TRBD2. The germline V gene sets CDR1 to SGHTA and CDR2 to FQGNSA. The germline V end is reduced by 6 bases and the J end by 3 bases; junction bases left unmatched: 7. From the cysteine up to the phenylalanine, the CDR3 has a length of 15 residues. Only the CDR3 region is kept as DNA, spanning 45 bases read in frame from base 1.